The 9 T cell receptor beta chains below all came from one sample that was sequenced in a study of cytomegalovirus exposure and HLA in healthy donors. The PCR used 60 Vbeta and 13 Jbeta primers. The method was immunoSEQ multiplex PCR; TCRdb's version includes in-frame clones alone and lacks a portion of them. Seen here are nearly 110,000 clones, around two thirds observed once, and the top ten hold 14%. Source material: PBMCs. These receptors were taken from a middle-aged woman in good health and CMV-seropositive.

This clone was counted only a few times. The V call is TRBV9, the J call TRBJ1-2, with D possibly being TRBD1 (6 bases). The CDR3 contains 14 residues. Germline loops: CDR1 SGDLS, CDR2 YYNGEE. Trimming left V 3 bases short and J 4 bases short, with 13 bases between. Here the CDR3 DNA reads TGTGCCAGCAGCGCGGACAGCACCTCCTATGGCTACACCTTC. This translates into CASSADSTSYGYTF.

The V call is TRBV30, the J call TRBJ2-2; 7 bases agree with TRBD1. Trimming at V came to 4 bases and at J to 2 bases, leaving 16 bases not matched to a gene. CDR1 and CDR2 from the germline V gene are GTSNPN and SVGIG (reference sequence). The CDR3 sequence is 18 residues long. The CDR3 sequence is CAWISRGLALTNTGELFF. DNA of the CDR3: TGTGCCTGGATTTCAAGGGGGCTAGCCCTTACTAACACCGGGGAGCTGTTTTTT.

CDR3 amino acids: CASLWTGGTGSPLHF. The CDR3 DNA follows: TGTGCCAGCCTTTGGACAGGGGGAACAGGTTCACCCCTCCACTTT. The rearrangement uses TRBV2 and TRBJ1-6; TRBD1 matches 10 bases. The junction had 10 bases not matched to a gene; V was cut back by 8 bases and J by 9 bases. The CDR3 length is 15 residues. Germline lookup yields CDR1 SNHLY and CDR2 FYNNEI.

The chain couples TRBV7-6 to TRBJ2-3; 10 bases map to TRBD2. The junction had 5 bases not matched to a gene; V was cut back by 4 bases and J by 4 bases. CDR3 size: 15 residues. Germline assignment: CDR1 SGHVS and CDR2 FNYEAQ. Here the CDR3 reads CASSWTSGMADTQYF. The CDR3 DNA sequence: TGTGCCAGCAGCTGGACTAGCGGAATGGCAGATACGCAGTATTTT.

The rearrangement joins TRBV7-9 to TRBJ2-2, with 8 bases fitting TRBD1. CDR3 length equals 19 residues. From germline, CDR1 is SEHNR and CDR2 FQNEAQ (reference sequence). With V trimmed by 6 bases and J by 8 bases, 23 bases remained unmatched. CDR3 in amino acids: CASRDSGGAKGPSFGELFF. The CDR3, as DNA: TGTGCCAGCAGAGACTCAGGGGGCGCGAAGGGTCCGTCGTTTGGGGAGCTGTTTTTT. The full variable domain, its missing parts supplied by reference TRBV7-9 and TRBJ2-2, is DTGVSQNPRHKITKRGQNVTFRCDPISEHNRLYWYRQTLGQGPEFLTYFQNEAQLEKSRLLSDRFSAERPKGSFSTLEIQRTEQGDSAMYLCASRDSGGAKGPSFGELFFGEGSRLTVL.

The V gene is TRBV30, the J gene TRBJ1-4, with a possible D match to TRBD1 (5 bases). The CDR3 is 15 residues long. Germline lookup yields CDR1 GTSNPN and CDR2 SVGIG (reference sequence). V was pared by 3 bases and J by 6 bases, with 17 bases between. The chain's CDR3 is CAWRRQGGDHEKLFF. The DNA of the CDR3 is TGTGCCTGGAGGCGCCAAGGAGGGGATCATGAAAAACTGTTTTTT.

This clone has more than one count but fewer than ten. The chain couples TRBV5-1 to TRBJ2-3; 14 nucleotides line up with TRBD2. The CDR3 totals 16 residues. Germline CDR1 and CDR2: SGHRS and YFSETQ. V shed 4 bases, J shed 1 base, and the junction held 2 bases outside the gene matches. The CDR3 coding sequence is TGCGCCAGCAGCCCGGGACTAGCGGGGGGCACAGATACGCAGTATTTT. Encoded protein: CASSPGLAGGTDTQYF.

V usage is TRBV15 and J usage is TRBJ1-2; a weak D match, TRBD1 (6 bases). This CDR3 has 13 amino acids. Germline loops: CDR1 LNHNV, CDR2 YYDKDF (reference sequence). V lost 5 bases to trimming and J lost 2 bases, with 9 bases between them. The CDR3 DNA reads as TGTGCCACCAGCCTCGGACAGAACTATGGCTACACCTTC. This encodes CATSLGQNYGYTF.

The V gene is TRBV2, the J gene TRBJ1-6; maybe TRBD1 (5 bases). Germline V gene sequence: CDR1 SNHLY, CDR2 FYNNEI. Between the trimmed V and J ends, which lost 6 bases and 6 bases, there was a span of 12 bases. The CDR3 is made up of 14 amino acids. The DNA of the CDR3 is TGTGCCAGCAGCGGGGGAGCCTTTAATTCACCCCTCCACTTT. Protein sequence: CASSGGAFNSPLHF.